The 30 T cell receptor beta chains below come from one sample, sequenced in a study of cytomegalovirus exposure and HLA in healthy donors. 60 Vbeta and 13 Jbeta primers were used in PCR. Method: immunoSEQ multiplex PCR; TCRdb's copy keeps in-frame clones and lacks some. The data hold roughly 150,000 clones, with more than 75% observed a single time. Sequencing was performed on PBMCs. These receptors all come from a woman between 18 and 29 years old in good health and CMV-seronegative.

The chain has TRBV16 and TRBJ2-1, with D tentatively TRBD2 (7 bases). The germline gives CDR1 KGHSY, CDR2 FQNENV. The CDR3 has 14 amino acids. The V and J ends lost 0 bases and 7 bases respectively, with 10 bases between them. The CDR3 sequence is CASSQSAGANEQFF. In DNA, the CDR3 is TGTGCCAGCAGCCAATCGGCGGGGGCTAATGAGCAGTTCTTC.

This clone was seen a handful of times. V usage is TRBV11-2 and J usage is TRBJ1-4; possibly TRBD1 for D (5 bases). CDR1 is SGHAT and CDR2 is FQNNGV in the germline V gene. The CDR3 extends over 14 amino acids. The germline V and J ends were trimmed by 4 bases and 8 bases, with 14 bases remaining between them. CDR3 nucleotides: TGTGCCAGCAGCTCCAAGCCCCCAGGGGAAAAACTGTTTTTT. Translation gives CASSSKPPGEKLFF. The full variable domain, its missing parts supplied by reference TRBV11-2 and TRBJ1-4, is EAGVAQSPRYKIIEKRQSVAFWCNPISGHATLYWYQQILGQGPKLLIQFQNNGVVDDSQLPKDRFSAERLKGVDSTLKIQPAKLEDSAVYLCASSSKPPGEKLFFGSGTQLSVL.

V gene TRBV10-3 combines with J gene TRBJ2-7; a weak D match, TRBD1 (6 bases). Germline CDR1 is ENHRY and CDR2 is SYGVKD. V lost 11 bases to trimming and J lost 2 bases, with 10 bases between them. The CDR3 is made up of 11 amino acids. This chain's CDR3 is CAARDTYEQYF. The CDR3 DNA reads as TGTGCCGCCCGGGACACCTACGAGCAGTACTTC.

This sequence joins TRBV6-5 and TRBJ2-7, with 8 bases identical to TRBD2. Germline V gene data show CDR1 as MNHEY and CDR2 as SVGAGI. J was trimmed by 6 bases and V by 2 bases; bases with no gene match: 12. The CDR3 has 16 amino acids. DNA of the CDR3: TGTGCCAGCAGTTACAGCACTACGGGAGGGCTAGGCGAGCAGTACTTC. This sequence encodes CASSYSTTGGLGEQYF.

The rearrangement uses TRBV5-6 and TRBJ2-7; 9 nucleotides agree with TRBD1. V was pared by 3 bases and J by 4 bases, with 5 bases of the junction left unmatched. The V gene's germline CDR1 is SGHDT and CDR2 YYEEEE. The CDR3 length is 14 residues. CDR3 nucleotide sequence: TGTGCCAGCAGCTCCGGGACAGGGCTGTACGAGCAGTACTTC. It specifies CASSSGTGLYEQYF.

In its sample, this clone was seen once. This chain connects TRBV6-5 to TRBJ2-7, with TRBD1 matching over 7 bases. Germline V CDR1 and CDR2: MNHEY, SVGAGI. The trim removed 6 bases at V and 6 bases at J, leaving 11 bases unmatched. The CDR3 spans 14 residues. CDR3 in amino acids: CASSQDRVPGEQYF. Here the CDR3 DNA reads TGTGCCAGCAGCCAAGACAGGGTCCCAGGCGAGCAGTACTTC.

For this clone: This same CDR3 is encoded by further DNA sequences in the sample. The rearrangement links TRBV4-2 to TRBJ2-1, with TRBD2 identical over 10 bases. Losses at the gene ends were 1 base for V and 5 bases for J; bases not matched to a gene: 2. The germline V gene encodes CDR1 LGHNA and CDR2 YNFKEQ. There are 15 residues in the CDR3. CDR3 DNA: TGTGCCAGCAGCCAAGTGACTAGCGGGCACAATGAGCAGTTCTTC. Residues: CASSQVTSGHNEQFF.

J is TRBJ1-4 and V is TRBV19; 9 positions agree with TRBD1. CDR1 LNHDA and CDR2 SQIVND come from the germline V gene (reference sequence). CDR3 size: 16 residues. Germline trimming cut 3 bases from V and 9 bases from J; bases unmatched to any gene: 11. Here the CDR3 reads CASSIKSGQGMKKLFF. The CDR3, as DNA: TGTGCCAGTAGTATTAAATCCGGACAGGGGATGAAAAAACTGTTTTTT.

The chain employs TRBV27 and TRBJ2-4; D possibly corresponds to TRBD1 (6 bases). The CDR3 covers 13 residues. The ends were cut back, 2 bases at V and 4 bases at J, with 6 bases in the middle. Germline lookup yields CDR1 MNHEY and CDR2 SMNVEV (reference sequence). CDR3 in amino acids: CASSLTGKNIQYF. The CDR3, as DNA: TGTGCCAGCAGTTTAACAGGGAAAAACATTCAGTACTTC.

The V call is TRBV7-2, the J call TRBJ1-6; no reliable D call. Germline V CDR1 and CDR2: SGHTA, FQGNSA. The CDR3 has 13 residues. The V end lost 0 bases, the J end lost 7 bases, and 4 bases lay between the germline ends. The CDR3 nucleotides read TGTGCCAGCAGCTTAGCGGAGAATTCACCCCTCCACTTT. Translating it yields CASSLAENSPLHF.

This chain links TRBV10-3 with TRBJ2-5, with TRBD1 matching over 12 bases. The CDR3 spans 15 residues. Germline V gene data show CDR1 as ENHRY and CDR2 as SYGVKD. The V segment lost 6 bases and the J segment 5 bases; nucleotides outside the gene matches: 7. CDR3 DNA: TGTGCCATCAGCTACGGGACAGGGGGCGCGGAGACCCAGTACTTC. Amino acids: CAISYGTGGAETQYF.

The CDR3 is CASSSGGSVSYNEQFF. CDR3 bases: TGTGCCAGTAGTAGCGGGGGGTCAGTGAGTTACAATGAGCAGTTCTTC. The rearrangement uses TRBV19 and TRBJ2-1, with 8 bases identical to TRBD2. CDR1 and CDR2 (germline): LNHDA, SQIVND (reference sequence). V lost 4 bases, J lost 4 bases, and 9 bases stayed unmatched. The length of the CDR3 is 16 residues.

This chain joins TRBV28 and TRBJ2-7, with TRBD1 matching 9 bases. This CDR3 region has 13 residues. Germline V gene lookup returns CDR1 MDHEN and CDR2 SYDVKM. The V and J ends lost 8 bases and 3 bases, in that order; junction bases with no gene match: 5. CDR3 in amino acids: CASGSGQGYEQYF. The CDR3 DNA follows: TGTGCCAGCGGATCGGGACAGGGCTACGAGCAGTACTTC.

The chain is built from TRBV7-8 and TRBJ1-1; D is uncertain. The CDR3 consists of 13 residues. V gave up 1 base and J gave up 1 base, with 4 bases separating them. CDR1 and CDR2 from the germline V gene are SGHVS and FQNEAQ. The DNA for the CDR3 is TGTGCCAGCAGCTTAGAGCCGAACACTGAAGCTTTCTTT. This translates into CASSLEPNTEAFF.

V and J are TRBV9 and TRBJ2-1, with TRBD1 identical over 8 bases. Germline V gene sequence: CDR1 SGDLS, CDR2 YYNGEE. The V segment lost 0 bases and the J segment 3 bases; nucleotides outside the gene matches: 2. CDR3 size: 15 residues. The CDR3 here is CASSVATGGYNEQFF. In DNA form, the CDR3 reads TGTGCCAGCAGCGTAGCTACAGGGGGCTACAATGAGCAGTTCTTC.

The rearrangement joins TRBV5-6 to TRBJ1-2; maybe TRBD1 (5 bases). Germline-derived CDR1 and CDR2 are SGHDT and YYEEEE. Trimming left V 0 bases short and J 2 bases short, with 8 bases between. The CDR3 contains 14 residues. The CDR3 loop is CASSLGQKNYGYTF. The DNA for the CDR3 is TGTGCCAGCAGCTTGGGACAGAAAAACTATGGCTACACCTTC.

This rearrangement joins TRBV29-1 to TRBJ2-7, with a possible D match to TRBD1 (5 bases). From germline, CDR1 is SQVTM and CDR2 ANQGSEA. The CDR3 totals 11 residues. Trimming removed 7 bases from V and 5 bases from J, with 12 bases in between. Here the CDR3 reads CSARGIHEQYF. The CDR3 bases are TGCAGCGCAAGGGGAATCCACGAGCAGTACTTC.

The chain combines TRBV7-9 with TRBJ1-3, with 7 bases lining up with TRBD1. From germline, CDR1 is SEHNR and CDR2 FQNEAQ (reference sequence). CDR3 length: 16 amino acids. Trimming removed 4 bases from V and 0 bases from J; junction bases left unmatched: 6. CDR3 region: CASSSIRQGSGNTIYF. The DNA for the CDR3 is TGTGCCAGCAGCTCAATCCGACAGGGCTCTGGAAACACCATATATTTT.

V gene TRBV7-2 combines with J gene TRBJ2-5; TRBD2 matches 15 bases. This CDR3 region has 15 residues. Trimming removed 4 bases from V and 4 bases from J; junction bases left unmatched: 1. The germline V gene encodes CDR1 SGHTA and CDR2 FQGNSA. In DNA form, the CDR3 reads TGTGCCAGCAGCTCGGGACTAGCGGGAGGAGAGACCCAGTACTTC. Translation gives CASSSGLAGGETQYF.

The V gene is TRBV5-4, the J gene TRBJ2-3; 7 bases are a match to TRBD2. Losses at the gene ends were 9 bases for V and 5 bases for J; bases not matched to a gene: 9. CDR3 size: 13 residues. From germline, CDR1 is SGHNT and CDR2 YYREEE (reference sequence). The CDR3 nucleotides read TGTGCCACCCACCCGGGGGGAGGAGATACGCAGTATTTT. As protein: CATHPGGGDTQYF.

The CDR3 coding sequence is TGTGCCAGCAGCTTGGCCGCGGACAGGGCCAGCTCCTACGAGCAGTACTTC. Amino acids: CASSLAADRASSYEQYF. J is TRBJ2-5 and V is TRBV5-4, with 8 bases that match TRBD1. The J call may be faulty, since TRBJ2-7 better matches the DNA end. CDR1 and CDR2 from the germline V gene are SGHNT and YYREEE (reference sequence). The length of the CDR3 is 17 residues.

This clone appeared a single time. The rearrangement joins TRBV7-2 to TRBJ2-1, with 15 bases aligning to TRBD2. The V and J ends lost 5 bases and 14 bases, in that order; junction bases with no gene match: 10. Looked up from germline, CDR1 is SGHTA and CDR2 is FQGNSA. There are 15 residues in the CDR3. The CDR3 reads CASSPSGTSGRQEFF. CDR3 nucleotide sequence: TGTGCCAGCAGCCCTTCCGGGACTAGCGGGAGGCAGGAGTTCTTC.

The chain carries TRBV27 and TRBJ2-7, with 8 bases lining up with TRBD1. The CDR3 covers 15 residues. CDR1 is MNHEY and CDR2 is SMNVEV in the germline V gene (reference sequence). V trimming: 6 bases; J trimming: 5 bases; junction bases outside the gene matches: 12. The CDR3 nucleotides are TGTGCCAGCAGACCGACGACAGGGGTAGTCCACGAGCAGTACTTC. This gives the protein CASRPTTGVVHEQYF.

V and J are TRBV29-1 and TRBJ1-2; 9 positions match TRBD1. The V gene's germline CDR1 is SQVTM and CDR2 ANQGSEA. The V and J ends lost 0 bases and 7 bases, in that order; junction bases with no gene match: 15. This CDR3 comprises 17 residues. In nucleotides, the CDR3 is TGCAGCGTTGAAGATCCTAACAGACGACAGGGGGAAAGTGGCTACACCTTC. It encodes CSVEDPNRRQGESGYTF.

The chain couples TRBV6-6 to TRBJ2-7, with a weak D call TRBD1 (6 bases). Germline V gene data show CDR1 as MNHNY and CDR2 as SVGAGI (reference sequence). Between the trimmed V and J ends, which lost 8 bases and 9 bases, there was a span of 17 bases. The CDR3 runs 12 residues. In DNA form, the CDR3 reads TGTGCCAGCGGAAAGACAGGAGGCGGGCAGTACTTC. Protein: CASGKTGGGQYF.

The V and J genes are TRBV10-3 and TRBJ2-3; D perhaps matches TRBD2 (5 bases). The V gene's germline CDR1 is ENHRY and CDR2 SYGVKD. This CDR3 region has 15 residues. Trimming removed 2 bases at V and 3 bases at J, with 12 bases between. This CDR3 is CAISEKRSGTDTQYF. The CDR3 coding sequence is TGTGCCATCAGTGAGAAGAGGTCGGGAACAGATACGCAGTATTTT.

The rearrangement links TRBV11-2 to TRBJ2-7, with D hard to call. With 8 bases removed from V and 1 base from J, the gap between germline ends came to 15 bases. The CDR3 has 14 amino acids. In germline, CDR1 is SGHAT, CDR2 FQNNGV. The CDR3 DNA is TGTGCCAGCCGATCGTTGGGCTCTTCCTACGAGCAGTACTTC. Amino acids: CASRSLGSSYEQYF.

This chain uses TRBV7-8 with TRBJ2-3; 7 bases are a match to TRBD1. This CDR3 has 16 residues. The germline gives CDR1 SGHVS, CDR2 FQNEAQ. The trim removed 1 base at V and 3 bases at J, leaving 7 bases unmatched. The CDR3 loop is CASSLEGGDWTDTQYF. CDR3 DNA: TGTGCCAGCAGCTTAGAAGGGGGCGATTGGACAGATACGCAGTATTTT.

The chain carries TRBV11-2 and TRBJ2-1, with TRBD2 matching over 13 bases. The CDR3 runs 15 residues. Germline assignment: CDR1 SGHAT and CDR2 FQNNGV. Losses at the gene ends were 1 base for V and 6 bases for J; bases not matched to a gene: 0. Here the CDR3 reads CASSLGLAGGNEQFF. CDR3 DNA sequence: TGTGCCAGCAGCTTAGGACTAGCGGGGGGCAATGAGCAGTTCTTC.

The chain is built from TRBV5-1 and TRBJ1-5, with a weak D call TRBD1 (5 bases). The germline V gene has CDR1 SGHRS and CDR2 YFSETQ. CDR3 length equals 14 residues. Trimming took off 4 bases at V and 4 bases at J, with 12 bases between the two ends. The CDR3 bases are TGCGCCAGCAGCCTTGACGGGGGGAATCAGCCCCAGCATTTT. Its protein product is CASSLDGGNQPQHF.